This section outlines one T cell receptor beta chain sequence together with its context. The record originates from a study of beta chain features in type 1 diabetes. The sequenced template was cDNA made from the entire isolated RNA. Deep immunoSEQ sequencing covered naive, central memory and regulatory T cell samples. TCRdb keeps only in-frame clones here, not all; method: immunoSEQ multiplex PCR. The sample yields hundreds of thousands of clones, around 28% seen once. Germline CDR1 SGHTA, CDR2 FQGNSA. The CDR3 contains 15 residues. With 7 bases removed from V and 0 bases from J, the gap between germline ends came to 13 bases. Donors underwent one heparinised blood draw, 95 to 150 mL on average. Staining for CD45RO/CCR7/CD25/CD127/CD95/CD27 allowed sorting of CD4+ naive, central memory, regulatory and stem cell-like memory cells.

The sequence was obtained from a man between 18 and 29 years old in good health. The chain couples TRBV7-2 to TRBJ2-4, with D possibly TRBD2 on 5 matching bases. The specimen was naive CD4+ T cells from blood. CDR3 protein: CASTPGGLAKNIQYF. In nucleotides, the CDR3 is TGTGCCAGCACCCCTGGCGGGCTAGCCAAAAACATTCAGTACTTC.